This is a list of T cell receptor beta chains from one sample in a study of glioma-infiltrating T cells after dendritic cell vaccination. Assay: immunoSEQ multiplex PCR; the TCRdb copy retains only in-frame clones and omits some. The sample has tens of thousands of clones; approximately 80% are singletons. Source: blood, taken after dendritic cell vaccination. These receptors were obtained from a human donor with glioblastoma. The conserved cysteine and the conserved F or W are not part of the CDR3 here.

CDR3: SAMFTGELF
V: TRBV20-1
J: TRBJ2-2

CDR3: ASSLQGFGTGELF
V: TRBV2
J: TRBJ2-2

CDR3: ASTWPGANVLT
V: TRBV6-5
J: TRBJ2-6

CDR3: ASSSQMTDEAF
V: TRBV27
J: TRBJ1-1

CDR3: ASSSTGGMNTGELF
V: TRBV5-1
J: TRBJ2-2

CDR3: ASSPDGRGVQPQH
V: TRBV4-1
J: TRBJ1-5

CDR3: ASSLAGTKKETQY
V: TRBV5-1
J: TRBJ2-5

CDR3: ASSPLGPGTEAF
V: TRBV7-9
J: TRBJ1-1

CDR3: ASSLARLGAGELF
V: TRBV11-2
J: TRBJ2-2

CDR3: ASSPTGQRYNSPPH
V: TRBV7-6
J: TRBJ1-6

CDR3: DSSLGTASNQPQH
V: TRBV7-9
J: TRBJ1-5

CDR3: ASSFLQIIPGELF
V: TRBV7-9
J: TRBJ2-2

CDR3: ASRRDYSTDTQY
V: TRBV2
J: TRBJ2-3